The 29 T cell receptor beta chains given below trace back to one sample, sequenced in a study of response to subunit inactivated influenza vaccine. TCRdb reprocessed the RT-PCR reads with MiXCR, giving one entry per CDR3 protein. The table has roughly 290,000 distinct CDR3 sequences, 20% to 25% seen once; the top ten hold roughly a tenth. Specimen: PBMCs from blood, collected less than 22 months after vaccination. All receptors derive from a man aged 45-69 years who received an inactivated influenza vaccine.

This clonotype has just a few counts. The chain joins TRBV14 to TRBJ1-6, with D unresolved. The CDR3 consists of 15 residues. V lost 5 bases and J 10 bases, leaving 18 bases between the germline ends. Germline CDR1 and CDR2: SGHDN and FVKESK. In nucleotides, the CDR3 is TGTGCCAGCAGCTTAGGACGGTCTACATGGTCACCCCTCCACTTT. Protein: CASSLGRSTWSPLHF.

This chain connects TRBV28 to TRBJ1-6; D is possibly TRBD1 (5 bases). V was pared by 6 bases and J by 6 bases, with 18 bases between. This CDR3 comprises 16 residues. Germline loops: CDR1 MDHEN, CDR2 SYDVKM. The chain's CDR3 is CASRITSTGPNSPLHF. CDR3 sequence (DNA): TGTGCCAGCAGAATTACTAGTACGGGGCCTAATTCACCCCTCCACTTT. The full variable domain, in which reference TRBV28 and TRBJ1-6 provide the parts outside the CDR3, is DVKVTQSSRYLVKRTGEKVFLECVQDMDHENMFWYRQDPGLGLRLIYFSYDVKMKEKGDIPEGYSVSREKKERFSLILESASTNQTSMYLCASRITSTGPNSPLHFGNGTRLTVT.

This clonotype was counted ten times or more. CDR3 sequence (DNA): TGTGCCAGCAGCCCCTGGAACGTCGGAAACACCATATATTTT. It yields the protein CASSPWNVGNTIYF. The chain couples TRBV12-3 or TRBV12-4 to TRBJ1-3; unclear D gene. This CDR3 comprises 14 residues. V lost 6 bases to trimming and J lost 4 bases, with 13 bases between them.

This clonotype was observed a handful of times. The rearrangement joins TRBV10-3 to TRBJ1-1; possible D gene TRBD1, 5 bases. The CDR3 runs 15 residues. Trimming pared 4 bases from V and 8 bases from J, leaving 20 bases between. Germline CDR1 ENHRY, CDR2 SYGVKD. CDR3 in DNA: TGTGCCATCAGTGTTTCTAGCAGGCCGGGACTCGAAGCTTTCTTT. Translation: CAISVSSRPGLEAFF.

This clonotype was observed a few times. The CDR3 DNA follows: TGTGCCAGCAGCACACAGGGGGGGAAGCAGCCCCAGCATTTT. Protein product: CASSTQGGKQPQHF. V and J are TRBV7-2 and TRBJ1-5; 8 bases align to TRBD1. V was clipped by 5 bases and J by 7 bases; unmatched bases: 7. The CDR3 extends over 14 amino acids. Per germline, CDR1 SGHTA and CDR2 FQGNSA.

This chain connects TRBV20-1 to TRBJ2-2, with 10 bases fitting TRBD2. The CDR3 has 14 residues. With 1 base clipped from V and 7 bases from J, the junction kept 3 bases outside the gene matches. The germline gives CDR1 DFQATT, CDR2 SNEGSKA (reference sequence). CDR3 in amino acids: CSARASGSGGELFF. The CDR3 DNA sequence: TGCAGTGCTAGAGCTAGCGGGAGCGGCGGGGAGCTGTTTTTT.

This clonotype showed up just once. The chain is built from TRBV6-6 and TRBJ2-3, with D hard to call. The CDR3 length is 11 residues. CDR1 is MNHNY, CDR2 SVGAGI, per germline (reference sequence). Trimming took off 7 bases at V and 3 bases at J, with 5 bases between the two ends. The CDR3, as DNA: TGTGCCAGCACCTCAACAGATACGCAGTATTTT. Its protein product is CASTSTDTQYF.

This clonotype was detected a few times. The chain couples TRBV5-1 to TRBJ1-1, with D unresolved. The V gene lost 3 bases and the J gene lost 7 bases, with 16 bases spanning the gap. CDR1 is SGHRS and CDR2 is YFSETQ in the germline V gene. The CDR3 contains 14 residues. DNA of the CDR3: TGCGCCAGCAGCTCCGCCAGCGGACGGGTTGAAGCTTTCTTT. Its protein product is CASSSASGRVEAFF.

This clonotype appeared a few times. The chain has TRBV11-2 and TRBJ1-1; D uncertain. Deletions cut 0 bases from V and 3 bases from J, with 11 bases between. CDR1 SGHAT and CDR2 FQNNGV come from the germline V gene. This CDR3 contains 15 residues. CDR3 DNA sequence: TGTGCCAGCAGCTTAGATCTGGGGTCATACACTGAAGCTTTCTTT. Translated: CASSLDLGSYTEAFF.

CDR3 residues: CASSSSGRAVRQFF. The CDR3 bases are TGCGCCAGCAGCTCTAGCGGGAGGGCCGTAAGGCAGTTCTTC. The V call is TRBV5-1, the J call TRBJ2-1; 12 bases agree with TRBD2. Germline V gene data show CDR1 as SGHRS and CDR2 as YFSETQ. The trim removed 3 bases at V and 12 bases at J, leaving 7 bases unmatched. This CDR3 has 14 amino acids.

This clonotype was found a few times. This rearrangement joins TRBV7-8 to TRBJ2-7; D uncertain. CDR1 and CDR2 (germline): SGHVS, FQNEAQ. The V end was cut by 5 bases, the J end by 4 bases, with 12 bases between. This CDR3 spans 13 amino acids. The CDR3 is CASSPHRLYEQYF. In DNA form, the CDR3 reads TGTGCCAGCAGCCCCCACCGGCTGTACGAGCAGTACTTC.

CDR3 sequence: CSVTSGSPYEQYF. The CDR3 DNA reads as TGCAGCGTAACTAGCGGGTCCCCCTACGAGCAGTACTTC. The chain links TRBV29-1 to TRBJ2-7; 9 nucleotides align to TRBD2. Germline V gives CDR1 SQVTM, CDR2 ANQGSEA. CDR3 size: 13 residues. V trimming: 6 bases; J trimming: 2 bases; junction bases outside the gene matches: 5.

This clonotype was counted a few times. The chain has TRBV7-9 and TRBJ1-2; D gene ambiguous. The CDR3 is 14 amino acids. The V end was cut by 0 bases, the J end by 3 bases, with 8 bases between. CDR1 is SEHNR and CDR2 is FQNEAQ in the germline V gene (reference sequence). The CDR3 nucleotides are TGTGCCAGCAGCTTAGCTTCGTATGACTATGGCTACACCTTC. Amino acids: CASSLASYDYGYTF.

The chain employs TRBV20-1 and TRBJ2-5, with D hard to call. Germline values: CDR1 DFQATT, CDR2 SNEGSKA (reference sequence). The CDR3 is 12 amino acids. V dropped 3 bases and J dropped 2 bases, with 7 bases sitting between them. The CDR3 loop reads CSARSLQETQYF. CDR3 nucleotide sequence: TGCAGTGCTAGGAGTCTTCAAGAGACCCAGTACTTC.

This clonotype occurred a few times. The CDR3 DNA sequence: TGTGCCAGCAGCTCGCTTACTAGCGGGGTTTACGAGCAGTACTTC. Translating it yields CASSSLTSGVYEQYF. The rearrangement uses TRBV5-6 and TRBJ2-7, with TRBD2 matching over 10 bases. The junction had 7 bases not matched to a gene; V was cut back by 3 bases and J by 4 bases. Germline V lookup: CDR1 SGHDT, CDR2 YYEEEE. There are 15 residues in the CDR3.

The V call is TRBV12-3 or TRBV12-4, the J call TRBJ1-5; unclear D gene. Trimming stripped 5 bases from V and 3 bases from J, with 14 bases between. This CDR3 is 15 amino acids long. The CDR3 region is CASSPGPGSNQPQHF. The DNA of the CDR3 is TGTGCCAGCAGTCCTGGGCCCGGGTCCAATCAGCCCCAGCATTTT.

A remark on this clonotype: The junction differs from germline at one of its ends, possibly a read error. V usage is TRBV12-3 or TRBV12-4 and J usage is TRBJ1-6; D ambiguous. CDR3 size: 15 residues. In DNA form, the CDR3 reads TGTGCCAGCAGTCTTGCTGGAAATCCTAGCTCACCCCTCCAATTT. Its protein product is CASSLAGNPSSPLQF.

This clonotype appeared a few times. This chain uses TRBV2 with TRBJ2-1; possibly TRBD2 for D (5 bases). CDR3 size: 13 residues. Germline V gene sequence: CDR1 SNHLY, CDR2 FYNNEI. V gave up 4 bases and J gave up 3 bases, with 7 bases separating them. The CDR3, as DNA: TGTGCCAGCAGTGTCCGGGACTACAATGAGCAGTTCTTC. Its protein is CASSVRDYNEQFF.

V and J are TRBV7-9 and TRBJ1-6; D unclear. V lost 3 bases and J 7 bases, leaving 7 bases between the germline ends. The CDR3 runs to 13 residues. Germline V lookup: CDR1 SEHNR, CDR2 FQNEAQ (reference sequence). The CDR3 spells CASSLDANSPLHF. For the CDR3, the DNA is TGTGCCAGCAGCTTGGACGCCAATTCACCCCTCCACTTT.

This clonotype has a handful of counts. The chain joins TRBV12-3 or TRBV12-4 to TRBJ2-1; 11 bases map to TRBD2. J was trimmed by 10 bases and V by 2 bases; bases with no gene match: 7. This CDR3 contains 15 residues. CDR3 region: CASSLILAGGTEQFF. CDR3 in DNA: TGTGCCAGCAGTTTAATCCTAGCGGGAGGCACGGAGCAGTTCTTC.

This chain connects TRBV4-1 to TRBJ2-1, with D possibly being TRBD1 (5 bases). The germline V and J ends were trimmed by 3 bases and 0 bases, with 12 bases remaining between them. The CDR3 contains 16 residues. From germline, CDR1 is MGHRA and CDR2 YSYEKL. CDR3 sequence reads: CASSHIQGSSYNEQFF. In DNA form, the CDR3 reads TGCGCCAGCAGCCACATTCAGGGAAGCTCCTACAATGAGCAGTTCTTC.

The rearrangement joins TRBV7-3 to TRBJ2-5, with D maybe TRBD1 (6 bases). The CDR3 spans 15 residues. V was clipped by 2 bases and J by 2 bases, with 12 bases between them. Germline V CDR1 and CDR2: SGHTA, FQGTGA. The CDR3 loop is CASSLQGSTQETQYF. Written as DNA, the CDR3 is TGTGCCAGCAGCTTACAGGGGTCTACACAAGAGACCCAGTACTTC.

The gene calls are TRBV9 and TRBJ2-3; either TRBD1 or TRBD2 may supply D (5 bases each). Germline assignment: CDR1 SGDLS and CDR2 YYNGEE. The CDR3 has 15 residues. Trimming removed 6 bases from V and 7 bases from J, with 21 bases in between. Written as DNA, the CDR3 is TGTGCCAGCACCTATGGGGACCCTACGTCAAATACGCAGTATTTT. Translated, it gives CASTYGDPTSNTQYF.

The table lists this clonotype with a few counts. CDR3 amino acids: CASSLYQLRTGRNSPLHF. The CDR3 bases are TGTGCCAGCAGTTTATACCAGCTACGGACAGGGCGGAATTCACCCCTCCACTTT. This rearrangement joins TRBV27 to TRBJ1-6; 8 bases are a match to TRBD1. V shed 1 base and J 7 bases; nucleotides not matched to a gene: 12. Germline V gene sequence: CDR1 MNHEY, CDR2 SMNVEV (reference sequence). This CDR3 contains 18 residues.

This chain links TRBV5-6 with TRBJ1-2; D ambiguous. This CDR3 comprises 15 residues. The V gene lost 4 bases and the J gene lost 4 bases, with 17 bases spanning the gap. CDR1 is SGHDT, CDR2 YYEEEE, per germline. The CDR3: CASSLGPEFGYGYTF. CDR3 nucleotides: TGTGCCAGCAGCCTAGGGCCCGAATTTGGCTATGGCTACACCTTC.

The V call is TRBV5-1, the J call TRBJ2-2; TRBD1 aligns across 8 bases. Germline V gene data show CDR1 as SGHRS and CDR2 as YFSETQ. J gave up 1 base and V 3 bases, and 5 bases lay outside the gene matches. The CDR3 totals 16 residues. The CDR3 region has the DNA TGCGCCAGCAGCTCGGGACAGGCCCAGAACACCGGGGAGCTGTTTTTT. The encoded protein is CASSSGQAQNTGELFF. The full variable domain, with the rest looked up from reference TRBV5-1 and TRBJ2-2, is KAGVTQTPRYLIKTRGQQVTLSCSPISGHRSVSWYQQTPGQGLQFLFEYFSETQRNKGNFPGRFSGRQFSNSRSEMNVSTLELGDSALYLCASSSGQAQNTGELFFGEGSRLTVL.

The chain uses TRBV20-1 and TRBJ2-1; no definite D call. Trimming cost V 3 bases and J 0 bases, with 15 bases left between them. Germline values: CDR1 DFQATT, CDR2 SNEGSKA (reference sequence). The CDR3 loop spans 16 amino acids. The CDR3 region is CSARHSSPSSYNEQFF. The CDR3 DNA reads as TGCAGTGCTAGGCACTCCTCCCCAAGCTCCTACAATGAGCAGTTCTTC.

In its sample, this clonotype was seen a few times. The chain has TRBV13 and TRBJ1-2, with a weak D call TRBD1 (5 bases). V gave up 2 bases and J gave up 4 bases, with 14 bases separating them. The CDR3 loop spans 15 amino acids. Germline V lookup: CDR1 PRHDT, CDR2 FYEKMQ (reference sequence). Here the CDR3 reads CASSLRQIGAYGYTF. CDR3 sequence (DNA): TGTGCCAGCAGCTTAAGGCAGATCGGGGCCTATGGCTACACCTTC.

J is TRBJ1-5 and V is TRBV30; 8 bases line up with TRBD1. Looked up from germline, CDR1 is GTSNPN and CDR2 is SVGIG (reference sequence). This CDR3 region has 14 residues. V lost 5 bases and J lost 6; bases outside the gene matches: 9. CDR3 residues: CAWEQGQGSQPQHF. The CDR3 region has the DNA TGTGCCTGGGAGCAAGGACAGGGAAGTCAGCCCCAGCATTTT.